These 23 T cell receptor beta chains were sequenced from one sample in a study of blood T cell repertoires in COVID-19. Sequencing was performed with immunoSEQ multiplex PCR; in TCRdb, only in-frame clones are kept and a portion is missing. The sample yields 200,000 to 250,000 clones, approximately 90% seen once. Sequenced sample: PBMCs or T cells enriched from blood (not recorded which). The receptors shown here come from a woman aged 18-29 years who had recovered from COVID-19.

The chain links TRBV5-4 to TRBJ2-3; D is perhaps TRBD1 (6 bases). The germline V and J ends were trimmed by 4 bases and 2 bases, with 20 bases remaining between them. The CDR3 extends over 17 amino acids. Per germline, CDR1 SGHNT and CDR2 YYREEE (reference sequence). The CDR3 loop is CASSIETGFASTDTQYF. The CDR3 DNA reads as TGTGCCAGCAGCATCGAAACAGGGTTTGCCTCCACAGATACGCAGTATTTT.

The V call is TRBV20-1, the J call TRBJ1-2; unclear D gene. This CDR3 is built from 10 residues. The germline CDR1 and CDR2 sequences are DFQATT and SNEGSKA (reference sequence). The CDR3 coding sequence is TGCTGCCCAGGCACCTATGGCTACACCTTC. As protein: CCPGTYGYTF.

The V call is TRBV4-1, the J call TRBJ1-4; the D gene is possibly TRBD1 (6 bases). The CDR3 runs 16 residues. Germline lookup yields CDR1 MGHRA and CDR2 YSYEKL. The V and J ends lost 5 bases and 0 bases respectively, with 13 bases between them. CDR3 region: CASSKQGNPTNEKLFF. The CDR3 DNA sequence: TGCGCCAGCAGCAAGCAGGGGAACCCAACTAATGAAAAACTGTTTTTT.

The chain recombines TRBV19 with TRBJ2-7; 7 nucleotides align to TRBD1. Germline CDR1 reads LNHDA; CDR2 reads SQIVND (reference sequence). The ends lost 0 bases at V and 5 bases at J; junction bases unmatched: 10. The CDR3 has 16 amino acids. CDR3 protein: CASSIDGGQGVHEQYF. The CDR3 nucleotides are TGTGCCAGTAGTATAGACGGTGGGCAGGGGGTCCACGAGCAGTACTTC.

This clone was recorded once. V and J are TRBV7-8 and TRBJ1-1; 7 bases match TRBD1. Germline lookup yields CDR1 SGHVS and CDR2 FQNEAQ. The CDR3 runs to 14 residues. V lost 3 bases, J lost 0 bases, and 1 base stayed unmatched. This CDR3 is CASSLGQMNTEAFF. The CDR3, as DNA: TGTGCCAGCAGCTTGGGACAGATGAACACTGAAGCTTTCTTT.

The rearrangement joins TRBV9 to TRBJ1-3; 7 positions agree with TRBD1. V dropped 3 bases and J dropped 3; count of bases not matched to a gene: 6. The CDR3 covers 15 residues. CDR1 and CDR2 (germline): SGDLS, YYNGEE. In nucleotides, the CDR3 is TGTGCCAGCAGCGGCGAGACAGGGTTTGGAAACACCATATATTTT. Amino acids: CASSGETGFGNTIYF.

CDR3 bases: TGTGCCAGCAGTTACTCGGAAGGTAGCGGCCCGGAAGTCGGTGAGCAGTTCTTC. Translation gives CASSYSEGSGPEVGEQFF. V gene TRBV6-2 or TRBV6-3 combines with J gene TRBJ2-1; D is perhaps TRBD2 (6 bases). Germline lookup yields CDR1 MNHEY and CDR2 SVGEGT. V shed 0 bases and J shed 9 bases, with 24 bases lying between them. The length of the CDR3 is 18 residues.

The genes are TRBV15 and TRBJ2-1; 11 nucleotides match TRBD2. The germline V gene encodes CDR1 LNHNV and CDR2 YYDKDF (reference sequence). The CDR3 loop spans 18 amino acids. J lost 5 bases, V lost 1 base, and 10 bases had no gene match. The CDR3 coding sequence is TGTGCCACCAGCAGAGCCCCGCTAGCGGGGGGTAGGGACAATGAGCAGTTCTTC. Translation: CATSRAPLAGGRDNEQFF.

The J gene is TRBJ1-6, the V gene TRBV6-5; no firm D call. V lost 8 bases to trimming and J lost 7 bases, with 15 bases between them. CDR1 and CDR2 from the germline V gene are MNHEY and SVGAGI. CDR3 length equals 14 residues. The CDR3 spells CASGRDSRNSPLHF. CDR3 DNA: TGTGCCAGCGGGAGGGATTCTAGGAATTCACCCCTCCACTTT.

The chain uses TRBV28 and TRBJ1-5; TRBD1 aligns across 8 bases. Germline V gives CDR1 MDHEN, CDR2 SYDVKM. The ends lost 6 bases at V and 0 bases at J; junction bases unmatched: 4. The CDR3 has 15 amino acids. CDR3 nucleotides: TGTGCCAGCAGCCGGACAGGGTATAGCAATCAGCCCCAGCATTTT. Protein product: CASSRTGYSNQPQHF.

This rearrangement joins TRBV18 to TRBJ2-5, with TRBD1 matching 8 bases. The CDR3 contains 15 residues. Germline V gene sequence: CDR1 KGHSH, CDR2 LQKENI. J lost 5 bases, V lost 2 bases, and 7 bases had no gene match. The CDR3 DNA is TGTGCCAGCTCACCAATTAGACAGGGGATGGAGACCCAGTACTTC. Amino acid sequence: CASSPIRQGMETQYF. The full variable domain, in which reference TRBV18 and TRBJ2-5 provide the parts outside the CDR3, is NAGVMQNPRHLVRRRGQEARLRCSPMKGHSHVYWYRQLPEEGLKFMVYLQKENIIDESGMPKERFSAEFPKEGPSILRIQQVVRGDSAAYFCASSPIRQGMETQYFGPGTRLLVL.

CDR3 protein: CASSFEGFPEKLFF. The CDR3 DNA sequence: TGTGCCAGCAGTTTTGAGGGTTTTCCAGAAAAACTGTTTTTT. This rearrangement joins TRBV28 to TRBJ1-4; no firm D call. V was pared by 3 bases and J by 8 bases, with 13 bases between. The germline V gene has CDR1 MDHEN and CDR2 SYDVKM. The CDR3 contains 14 residues.

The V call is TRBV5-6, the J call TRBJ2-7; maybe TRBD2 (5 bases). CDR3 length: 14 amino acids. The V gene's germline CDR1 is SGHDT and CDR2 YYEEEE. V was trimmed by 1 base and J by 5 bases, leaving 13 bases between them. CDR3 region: CASSLSLAPNEQYF. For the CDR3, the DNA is TGTGCCAGCAGCTTGTCGCTAGCTCCCAACGAGCAGTACTTC.

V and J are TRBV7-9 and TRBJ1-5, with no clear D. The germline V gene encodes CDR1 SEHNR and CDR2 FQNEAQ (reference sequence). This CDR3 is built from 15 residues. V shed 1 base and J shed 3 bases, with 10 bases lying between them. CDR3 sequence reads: CASSLVFRLNQPQHF. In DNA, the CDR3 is TGTGCCAGCAGCTTAGTATTCCGTCTCAATCAGCCCCAGCATTTT.

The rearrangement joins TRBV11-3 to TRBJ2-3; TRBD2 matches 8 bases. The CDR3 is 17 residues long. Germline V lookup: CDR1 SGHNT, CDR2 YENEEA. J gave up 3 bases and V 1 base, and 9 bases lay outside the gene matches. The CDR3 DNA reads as TGTGCCAGCAGCTTAGTTCAGGGGACTAGAGGAACAGATACGCAGTATTTT. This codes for CASSLVQGTRGTDTQYF.

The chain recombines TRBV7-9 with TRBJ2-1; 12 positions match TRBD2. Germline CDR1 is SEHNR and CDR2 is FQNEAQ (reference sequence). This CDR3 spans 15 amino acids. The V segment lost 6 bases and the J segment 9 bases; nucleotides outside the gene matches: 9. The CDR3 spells CASRHLAGGQGEQFF. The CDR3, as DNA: TGTGCCAGCAGACATCTAGCGGGAGGGCAGGGTGAGCAGTTCTTC. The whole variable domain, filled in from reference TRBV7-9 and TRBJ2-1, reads DTGVSQNPRHKITKRGQNVTFRCDPISEHNRLYWYRQTLGQGPEFLTYFQNEAQLEKSRLLSDRFSAERPKGSFSTLEIQRTEQGDSAMYLCASRHLAGGQGEQFFGPGTRLTVL.

For the CDR3, the DNA is TGCAGTGCTGCCCGGGAGGAGACCCAGTACTTC. Translated, it gives CSAAREETQYF. V usage is TRBV20-1 and J usage is TRBJ2-5, with D possibly being TRBD2 (6 bases). The V end was cut by 5 bases, the J end by 5 bases, with 9 bases between. Germline CDR1 is DFQATT and CDR2 is SNEGSKA (reference sequence). The length of the CDR3 is 11 residues.

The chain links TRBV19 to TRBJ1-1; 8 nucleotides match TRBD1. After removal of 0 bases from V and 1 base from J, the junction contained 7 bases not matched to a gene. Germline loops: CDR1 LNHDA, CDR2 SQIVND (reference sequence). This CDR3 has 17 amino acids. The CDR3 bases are TGTGCCAGTAGTATAGATCCCCGACAGGGGTCGAACACTGAAGCTTTCTTT. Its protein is CASSIDPRQGSNTEAFF.

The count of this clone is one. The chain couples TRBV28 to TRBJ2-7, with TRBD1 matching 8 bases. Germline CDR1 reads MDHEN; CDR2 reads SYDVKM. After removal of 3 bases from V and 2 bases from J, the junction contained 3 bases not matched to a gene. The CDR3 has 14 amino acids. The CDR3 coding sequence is TGTGCCAGCAGTTTCCCGGGACAGGCCTACGAGCAGTACTTC. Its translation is CASSFPGQAYEQYF. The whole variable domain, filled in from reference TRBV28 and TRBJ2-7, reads DVKVTQSSRYLVKRTGEKVFLECVQDMDHENMFWYRQDPGLGLRLIYFSYDVKMKEKGDIPEGYSVSREKKERFSLILESASTNQTSMYLCASSFPGQAYEQYFGPGTRLTVT.

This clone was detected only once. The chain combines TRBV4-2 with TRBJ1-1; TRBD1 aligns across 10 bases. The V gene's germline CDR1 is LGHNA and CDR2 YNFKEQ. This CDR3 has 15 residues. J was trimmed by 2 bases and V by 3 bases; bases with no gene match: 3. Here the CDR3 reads CASSHGTGANTEAFF. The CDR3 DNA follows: TGTGCCAGCAGCCACGGGACAGGGGCCAACACTGAAGCTTTCTTT.

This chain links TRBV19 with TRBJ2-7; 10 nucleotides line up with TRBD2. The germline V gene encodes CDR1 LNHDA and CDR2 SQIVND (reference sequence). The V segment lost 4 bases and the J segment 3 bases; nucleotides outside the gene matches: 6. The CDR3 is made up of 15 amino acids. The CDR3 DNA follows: TGTGCCAGTAGTACAATAGCGGGAGGATTCTACGAGCAGTACTTC. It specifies CASSTIAGGFYEQYF. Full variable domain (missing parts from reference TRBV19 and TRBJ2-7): DGGITQSPKYLFRKEGQNVTLSCEQNLNHDAMYWYRQDPGQGLRLIYYSQIVNDFQKGDIAEGYSVSREKKESFPLTVTSAQKNPTAFYLCASSTIAGGFYEQYFGPGTRLTVT.

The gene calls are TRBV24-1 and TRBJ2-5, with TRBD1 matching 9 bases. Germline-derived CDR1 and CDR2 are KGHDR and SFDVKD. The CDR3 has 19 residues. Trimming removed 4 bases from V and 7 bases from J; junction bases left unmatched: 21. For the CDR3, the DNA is TGTGCCACCAGTGACCCCTCCCCCGGGACAGGGAAGGGGGAAGGGACCCAGTACTTC. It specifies CATSDPSPGTGKGEGTQYF.

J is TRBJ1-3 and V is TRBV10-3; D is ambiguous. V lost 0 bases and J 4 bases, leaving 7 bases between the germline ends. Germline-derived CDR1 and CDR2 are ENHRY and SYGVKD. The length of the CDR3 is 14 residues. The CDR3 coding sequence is TGTGCCATCAGTGAGTCGAGGGCGGGAAACACCATATATTTT. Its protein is CAISESRAGNTIYF.